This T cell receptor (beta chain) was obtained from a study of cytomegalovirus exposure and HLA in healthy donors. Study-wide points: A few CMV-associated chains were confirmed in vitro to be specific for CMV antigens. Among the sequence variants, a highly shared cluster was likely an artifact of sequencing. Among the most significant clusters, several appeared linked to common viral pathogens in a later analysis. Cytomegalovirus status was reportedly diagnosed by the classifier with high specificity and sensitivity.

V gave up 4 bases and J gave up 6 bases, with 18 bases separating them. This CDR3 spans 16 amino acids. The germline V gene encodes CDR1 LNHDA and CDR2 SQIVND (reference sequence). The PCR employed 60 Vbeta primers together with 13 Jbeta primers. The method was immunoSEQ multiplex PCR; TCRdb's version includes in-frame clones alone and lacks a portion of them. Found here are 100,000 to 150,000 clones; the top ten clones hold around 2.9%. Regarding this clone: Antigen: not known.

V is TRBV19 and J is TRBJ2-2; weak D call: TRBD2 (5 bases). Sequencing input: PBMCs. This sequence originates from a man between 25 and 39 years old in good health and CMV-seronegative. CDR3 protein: CASSNPRGSLPGELFF. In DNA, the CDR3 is TGTGCCAGTAGTAACCCTAGAGGGTCGCTCCCCGGGGAGCTGTTTTTT.